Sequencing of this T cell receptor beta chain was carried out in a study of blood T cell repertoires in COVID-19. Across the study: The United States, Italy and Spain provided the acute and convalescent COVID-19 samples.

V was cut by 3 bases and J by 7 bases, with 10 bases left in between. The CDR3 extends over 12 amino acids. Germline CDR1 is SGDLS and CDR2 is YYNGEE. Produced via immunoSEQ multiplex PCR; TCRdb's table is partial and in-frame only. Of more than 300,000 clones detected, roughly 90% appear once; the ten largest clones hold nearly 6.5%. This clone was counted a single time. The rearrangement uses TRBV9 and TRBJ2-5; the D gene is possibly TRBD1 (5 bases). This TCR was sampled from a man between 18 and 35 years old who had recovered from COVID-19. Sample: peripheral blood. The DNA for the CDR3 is TGTGCCAGCAGCGCGGCGCAGGGGACCCAGTACTTC. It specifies CASSAAQGTQYF.